The 20 T cell receptor delta chains below were found in one sample sequenced in a study of gamma-delta chains in newborns, infants, children. TCRdb fed the reads into CATT to redo clone calling. The repertoire includes 15,000 or so delta-chain clones, approximately 7% of them detected once, and about 20% sits in the top ten. The sequencing input was blood. These TCRs come from a child who was a newborn, infant or young child, either healthy, febrile or measles-vaccinated (not recorded which).

The genes are TRDV2 and TRDJ3, with 12 bases matching TRDD3. Germline assignment: CDR1 GEAIGNYY and CDR2 EKD. The J segment lost 0 bases and the V segment lost 0 bases, leaving 8 bases of the junction unmatched. This CDR3 contains 21 residues. CDR3 nucleotide sequence: TGTGCCTGTGACACCGTGGGGACTGGGGGATACCCCTCCTGGGACACCCGACAGATGTTTTTC. This sequence encodes CACDTVGTGGYPSWDTRQMFF.

This clone occurred a few times. The sample carries other DNA sequences with the same CDR3. The chain is built from TRDV2 and TRDJ3; TRDD3 might be the D (5 bases). The CDR3 length is 18 residues. Trimming removed 0 bases at V and 0 bases at J, with 11 bases between. Germline loops: CDR1 GEAIGNYY, CDR2 EKD. In DNA, the CDR3 is TGTGCCTGTGACACCTGGGGCGAGAGCTCCTGGGACACCCGACAGATGTTTTTC. Translated, it gives CACDTWGESSWDTRQMFF.

This clone has only a few counts. This sequence joins TRDV1 and TRDJ3; 10 positions agree with TRDD3. V dropped 0 bases and J dropped 3; count of bases not matched to a gene: 2. This CDR3 has 18 amino acids. Germline loops: CDR1 TSWWSYY, CDR2 QGS. This CDR3 is CALGELGDTLWDTRQMFF. The CDR3 nucleotides read TGTGCTCTTGGGGAACTGGGGGATACGCTCTGGGACACCCGACAGATGTTTTTC.

This clone was counted many times. The rearrangement uses TRDV3 and TRDJ2; a weak D match, TRDD3 (6 bases). Germline V gene lookup returns CDR1 TVYSNPD and CDR2 GDNSRS (reference sequence). The CDR3 has 14 residues. Between the trimmed V and J ends, which lost 0 bases and 0 bases, there was a span of 8 bases. The chain's CDR3 is CAFSWGALTAQLFF. The CDR3 DNA reads TGTGCCTTTAGCTGGGGAGCTTTGACAGCACAACTCTTCTTT.

This clone has only a few counts. The chain joins TRDV2 to TRDJ3; 7 bases fit TRDD3. Trimming removed 0 bases from V and 0 bases from J; junction bases left unmatched: 4. The germline V gene has CDR1 GEAIGNYY and CDR2 EKD. The CDR3 spans 18 residues. In DNA, the CDR3 is TGTGCCTGTGACACCGTGAGGATACGCTCCTGGGACACCCGACAGATGTTTTTC. Its translation is CACDTVRIRSWDTRQMFF.

This clone was seen a few times. A much more abundant neighbour one base away suggests this may be a read error. The V call is TRDV2, the J call TRDJ3; 9 nucleotides line up with TRDD3. Per germline, CDR1 GEAIGNYY and CDR2 EKD. The trim removed 2 bases at V and 4 bases at J, leaving 2 bases unmatched. The CDR3 is made up of 16 amino acids. CDR3 region: CACDMLGDWDTRQMFF. The CDR3 DNA sequence: TGTGCCTGTGACATGCTGGGGGATTGGGACACCCGACAGATGTTTTTC.

The J gene is TRDJ3, the V gene TRDV2, with 11 bases identical to TRDD3. J gave up 0 bases and V 1 base, and 7 bases lay outside the gene matches. CDR1 is GEAIGNYY and CDR2 is EKD in the germline V gene. The CDR3 runs to 20 residues. The CDR3 nucleotides are TGTGCCTGTGACACGGTACTGGGGGATAAGGTCTCCTGGGACACCCGACAGATGTTTTTC. As protein: CACDTVLGDKVSWDTRQMFF.

In its sample, this clone was seen a few times. TCRdb attributes to this sequence the protein of a much larger clone, which differs from the DNA translation at residue 7; a read error is likely, and the protein displayed is translated from the DNA. This chain joins TRDV2 and TRDJ3, with a weak D call TRDD3 (5 bases). Germline CDR1 reads GEAIGNYY; CDR2 reads EKD. V was cut by 0 bases and J by 0 bases, with 11 bases left in between. The CDR3 spans 18 residues. In nucleotides, the CDR3 is TGTGCCTGTGACACCGTGGAGGATAGCTCCTGGGACACCCGACAGATGTTTTTC. This gives the protein CACDTVEDSSWDTRQMFF.

This clone was observed a few times. The genes are TRDV2 and TRDJ3; 13 nucleotides line up with TRDD3. V lost 4 bases to trimming and J lost 2 bases; unmatched junction nucleotides: 7. CDR1 is GEAIGNYY and CDR2 is EKD in the germline V gene. The CDR3 contains 19 residues. CDR3 coding DNA: TGTGCCTGTGATGTACTGGGGGATACGCTCACCTGGGACACCCGACAGATGTTTTTC. This translates into CACDVLGDTLTWDTRQMFF.

The table lists this clone with a few counts. The identical CDR3 is also encoded by other nucleotide sequences in the sample. The chain recombines TRDV2 with TRDJ1; 7 nucleotides line up with TRDD3. The ends lost 3 bases at V and 0 bases at J; junction bases unmatched: 6. The length of the CDR3 is 15 residues. Germline loops: CDR1 GEAIGNYY, CDR2 EKD. The CDR3 sequence is CACDGGSVYTDKLIF. The CDR3 DNA reads TGTGCCTGTGACGGGGGATCGGTGTACACCGATAAACTCATCTTT.

Worth noting for this clone: TCRdb shows a much larger clone's protein in place of this DNA's translation, and the two differ at residue 17, likely through a read error; the protein shown is translated from the DNA. This chain links TRDV2 with TRDJ3, with 7 bases matching TRDD3. The CDR3 has 19 amino acids. Germline V lookup: CDR1 GEAIGNYY, CDR2 EKD. The CDR3 is CACDFLGASSSWDTRQTFF. CDR3 in DNA: TGTGCCTGTGACTTTCTGGGGGCCTCGAGCTCCTGGGACACCCGACAGACGTTTTTC.

V and J are TRDV2 and TRDJ3; TRDD3 matches at 10 bases. This CDR3 spans 19 amino acids. After removal of 0 bases from V and 0 bases from J, the junction contained 4 bases not matched to a gene. The germline V gene has CDR1 GEAIGNYY and CDR2 EKD. CDR3 residues: CACDTATGGFSWDTRQMFF. The CDR3 nucleotides read TGTGCCTGTGACACCGCCACTGGGGGATTCTCCTGGGACACCCGACAGATGTTTTTC.

This clone appeared a few times. The protein TCRdb lists belongs to a much larger clone and differs from this DNA's translation at residues 5 and 9, which points to a read error; the protein shown is made from the DNA. The chain links TRDV2 to TRDJ3; 7 bases fit TRDD3. With V trimmed by 3 bases and J by 0 bases, 7 bases remained unmatched. Germline CDR1 and CDR2: GEAIGNYY and EKD. The CDR3 is 18 residues long. For the CDR3, the DNA is TGTGCCTGTGACTCCGTACTGGGGAACTCCTGGGACACCCGACAGATGTTTTTC. It encodes CACDSVLGNSWDTRQMFF.

The chain links TRDV2 to TRDJ3; 10 bases are a match to TRDD3. This CDR3 contains 19 residues. J gave up 0 bases and V 1 base, and 5 bases lay outside the gene matches. The germline V gene encodes CDR1 GEAIGNYY and CDR2 EKD. CDR3 residues: CACDTGGYHSSWDTRQMFF. The CDR3 DNA follows: TGTGCCTGTGACACTGGGGGATACCATAGCTCCTGGGACACCCGACAGATGTTTTTC.

In its sample, this clone ranks as medium-sized. V is TRDV2 and J is TRDJ3, with D possibly matching TRDD3 (6 bases). With 0 bases removed from V and 0 bases from J, the gap between germline ends came to 11 bases. Germline CDR1 GEAIGNYY, CDR2 EKD. There are 18 residues in the CDR3. The CDR3 DNA follows: TGTGCCTGTGACACCGGATACTTAACCTCCTGGGACACCCGACAGATGTTTTTC. Translated, it gives CACDTGYLTSWDTRQMFF.

About this clone: This same CDR3 is encoded by further DNA sequences in the sample. The CDR3: CACDNWGSSWDTRQMFF. The CDR3 bases are TGTGCCTGTGACAACTGGGGATCCTCCTGGGACACCCGACAGATGTTTTTC. The chain joins TRDV2 to TRDJ3, with TRDD3 identical over 7 bases. CDR1 is GEAIGNYY and CDR2 is EKD in the germline V gene. V was clipped by 2 bases and J by 0 bases; unmatched bases: 3. There are 17 residues in the CDR3.

This clone has at least ten counts. Different DNA sequences within this sample yield the same CDR3. The chain is built from TRDV2 and TRDJ1, with TRDD3 matching 9 bases. Germline trimming cut 2 bases from V and 0 bases from J; bases unmatched to any gene: 3. The CDR3 has 15 residues. Per germline, CDR1 GEAIGNYY and CDR2 EKD. Here the CDR3 reads CACDILGEYTDKLIF. The CDR3 DNA follows: TGTGCCTGTGACATACTGGGGGAATACACCGATAAACTCATCTTT.

This clone was picked up a small number of times. This chain connects TRDV2 to TRDJ3; 9 positions agree with TRDD3. Per germline, CDR1 GEAIGNYY and CDR2 EKD. CDR3 length equals 19 residues. The V segment lost 3 bases and the J segment 1 base; nucleotides outside the gene matches: 9. The CDR3 loop is CACDYAGDTDSWDTRQMFF. The CDR3 DNA sequence: TGTGCCTGTGACTACGCCGGGGATACGGATTCCTGGGACACCCGACAGATGTTTTTC.

The sample holds a few counts of this clone. The rearrangement links TRDV2 to TRDJ2; TRDD3 aligns across 7 bases. CDR1 and CDR2 (germline): GEAIGNYY, EKD. The V gene end was trimmed by 0 bases and the J gene end by 4 bases; junction bases not matched to a gene: 1. CDR3 size: 14 residues. CDR3 coding DNA: TGTGCCTGTGACACCTGGGATACGACAGCACAACTCTTCTTT. Protein sequence: CACDTWDTTAQLFF.

This rearrangement joins TRDV3 to TRDJ1; 9 bases are shared with TRDD3. The V gene end was trimmed by 2 bases and the J gene end by 4 bases; junction bases not matched to a gene: 11. Germline CDR1 reads TVYSNPD; CDR2 reads GDNSRS (reference sequence). The CDR3 has 15 residues. The CDR3 DNA reads TGTGCCTTTCCCCGGCCTGGGGGATGGAACGATAAACTCATCTTT. Protein sequence: CAFPRPGGWNDKLIF.